Below, 18 T cell receptor beta chains from the same sample are listed, as sequenced in a study of blood T cell repertoires in COVID-19. Here immunoSEQ multiplex PCR was the method, and the copy in TCRdb shows in-frame clones only, minus some. The sample lists around 200,000 clones; 89% were seen once. Sample: PBMCs or T cells enriched from blood (not recorded which). The receptors here all came from a woman in her thirties or forties with acute COVID-19.

The rearrangement uses TRBV6-5 and TRBJ2-7, with 13 bases that match TRBD2. Germline V gives CDR1 MNHEY, CDR2 SVGAGI. The CDR3 is 15 residues long. The V gene end was trimmed by 2 bases and the J gene end by 6 bases; junction bases not matched to a gene: 4. CDR3 coding DNA: TGTGCCAGCAGTTACGAGGGACTAGCGGGAACCGAGCAGTACTTC. This translates into CASSYEGLAGTEQYF.

The rearrangement links TRBV10-2 to TRBJ1-1; no clear D gene. The V gene's germline CDR1 is WSHSY and CDR2 SAAADI. This CDR3 region has 12 residues. V shed 7 bases and J shed 2 bases, with 8 bases lying between them. CDR3: CASNSVNTEAFF. The DNA of the CDR3 is TGCGCCAGCAACAGTGTAAACACTGAAGCTTTCTTT.

The chain couples TRBV7-3 to TRBJ2-2; a weak D match, TRBD1 (6 bases). V was cut by 6 bases and J by 5 bases, with 10 bases left in between. Per the germline V gene, CDR1 is SGHTA and CDR2 is FQGTGA. The CDR3 is made up of 13 amino acids. The CDR3 region has the DNA TGTGCCAGCAGTTCACAGGGAACCGGGGAGCTGTTTTTT. The encoded protein is CASSSQGTGELFF.

This clone was counted once. The rearrangement uses TRBV18 and TRBJ2-5; D is perhaps TRBD2 (8 bases). The V end was cut by 2 bases, the J end by 4 bases, with 20 bases between. The CDR3 is 17 amino acids. The germline CDR1 and CDR2 sequences are KGHSH and LQKENI. The CDR3 DNA follows: TGTGCCAGCTCACCAAGACAGGGCGCGGGAGGTCGAGAGACCCAGTACTTC. It codes for CASSPRQGAGGRETQYF.

This chain joins TRBV19 and TRBJ2-1, with TRBD2 identical over 8 bases. This CDR3 spans 14 amino acids. Trimming cost V 7 bases and J 9 bases; bases outside gene matches: 11. The V gene's germline CDR1 is LNHDA and CDR2 SQIVND (reference sequence). CDR3 in amino acids: CASNQGTGGPEQFF. CDR3 nucleotides: TGTGCCAGTAACCAGGGGACGGGGGGGCCTGAGCAGTTCTTC.

The rearrangement uses TRBV11-2 and TRBJ2-5; D possibly corresponds to TRBD1 (5 bases). The CDR3 covers 13 residues. CDR1 is SGHAT and CDR2 is FQNNGV in the germline V gene. The V end lost 5 bases, the J end lost 5 bases, and 12 bases lay between the germline ends. Here the CDR3 reads CASSQGVAETQYF. DNA of the CDR3: TGTGCCAGCAGCCAAGGGGTTGCGGAGACCCAGTACTTC. Filled out from reference TRBV11-2 and TRBJ2-5, the complete variable domain reads EAGVAQSPRYKIIEKRQSVAFWCNPISGHATLYWYQQILGQGPKLLIQFQNNGVVDDSQLPKDRFSAERLKGVDSTLKIQPAKLEDSAVYLCASSQGVAETQYFGPGTRLLVL.

The rearrangement links TRBV2 to TRBJ2-7; maybe TRBD2 (5 bases). V lost 1 base to trimming and J lost 3 bases, with 10 bases between them. The CDR3 has 14 amino acids. CDR1 and CDR2 (germline): SNHLY, FYNNEI. Written as DNA, the CDR3 is TGTGCCAGCAGTGAAGGGACGGGAAACTACGAGCAGTACTTC. Translating gives CASSEGTGNYEQYF. Drawing the rest from reference TRBV2 and TRBJ2-7, the complete variable domain is EPEVTQTPSHQVTQMGQEVILRCVPISNHLYFYWYRQILGQKVEFLVSFYNNEISEKSEIFDDQFSVERPDGSNFTLKIRSTKLEDSAMYFCASSEGTGNYEQYFGPGTRLTVT.

This clone was seen once. The rearrangement links TRBV5-1 to TRBJ1-6, with D possibly being TRBD1 (6 bases). Germline lookup yields CDR1 SGHRS and CDR2 YFSETQ. The CDR3 is 14 residues long. Between the trimmed V and J ends, which lost 4 bases and 10 bases, there was a span of 15 bases. The CDR3 sequence is CASSPRGGDSPLHF. The CDR3 DNA follows: TGCGCCAGCAGCCCTAGGGGGGGGGACTCACCCCTCCACTTT.

The table lists this clone with a count of one. The V gene is TRBV6-5, the J gene TRBJ1-2; the D gene is possibly TRBD1 (5 bases). Germline-derived CDR1 and CDR2 are MNHEY and SVGAGI. The CDR3 loop spans 12 amino acids. V shed 6 bases and J shed 8 bases, with 13 bases lying between them. DNA of the CDR3: TGTGCCAGCAGGACCCCAGGGATCGGCTACACCTTC. Protein: CASRTPGIGYTF.

The rearrangement joins TRBV10-3 to TRBJ2-2; D is undetermined. Germline loops: CDR1 ENHRY, CDR2 SYGVKD. The CDR3 sequence is 14 residues long. V lost 8 bases to trimming and J lost 3 bases, with 13 bases between them. The CDR3 region is CAICRSEDTGELFF. CDR3 nucleotide sequence: TGTGCCATCTGCAGGTCAGAAGACACCGGGGAGCTGTTTTTT.

The rearrangement joins TRBV10-2 to TRBJ2-5, with 9 bases lining up with TRBD2. Trimming took 8 bases from V and 3 from J; bases not matched to a gene: 7. Germline V gives CDR1 WSHSY, CDR2 SAAADI. This CDR3 is built from 14 residues. Here the CDR3 DNA reads TGCGCCAGCTTCGCTGCGGGGGGGAAAGAGACCCAGTACTTC. The encoded protein is CASFAAGGKETQYF.

The chain has TRBV7-2 and TRBJ2-3, with no clear D. This CDR3 is 17 amino acids long. Germline V gene data show CDR1 as SGHTA and CDR2 as FQGNSA. V lost 2 bases to trimming and J lost 0 bases, with 15 bases between them. CDR3: CASSLSAYLESTDTQYF. The DNA for the CDR3 is TGTGCCAGCAGCTTAAGCGCGTACCTTGAGAGCACAGATACGCAGTATTTT.

In its sample, this clone was seen once. V and J are TRBV7-2 and TRBJ2-3; perhaps TRBD1 as D (6 bases). Germline V gives CDR1 SGHTA, CDR2 FQGNSA. The CDR3 is made up of 14 amino acids. Between the trimmed V and J ends, which lost 0 bases and 8 bases, there was a span of 12 bases. Here the CDR3 DNA reads TGTGCCAGCAGCTTAGCGGCGACAGGTAGTACGCAGTATTTT. Amino acid sequence: CASSLAATGSTQYF.

The chain is built from TRBV6-2 or TRBV6-3 and TRBJ1-2; 8 bases are a match to TRBD1. Unmatched junction bases numbered 7, after V lost 5 bases and J lost 5 bases. Germline assignment: CDR1 MNHEY and CDR2 SVGEGT. The CDR3 is 14 residues long. CDR3 region: CASSQTGVRYGYTF. The CDR3 DNA is TGTGCCAGCAGTCAGACAGGGGTCCGGTATGGCTACACCTTC.

This clone occurred once. The genes are TRBV29-1 and TRBJ2-2, with D possibly TRBD2 on 5 matching bases. CDR1 and CDR2 (germline): SQVTM, ANQGSEA. The germline V and J ends were trimmed by 4 bases and 6 bases, with 12 bases remaining between them. The CDR3 contains 13 residues. The CDR3 loop is CSVVAGNAGELFF. In nucleotides, the CDR3 is TGCAGCGTTGTGGCCGGGAATGCCGGGGAGCTGTTTTTT.

The chain has TRBV2 and TRBJ1-5; D unclear. V shed 6 bases and J shed 0 bases, with 12 bases lying between them. There are 15 residues in the CDR3. CDR1 and CDR2 from the germline V gene are SNHLY and FYNNEI. The CDR3 reads CASRVSQYSNQPQHF. The CDR3 DNA sequence: TGTGCCAGCAGGGTCAGTCAATATAGCAATCAGCCCCAGCATTTT.

The rearrangement joins TRBV9 to TRBJ2-3; 13 bases line up with TRBD2. V lost 4 bases and J lost 6; bases outside the gene matches: 5. This CDR3 is built from 15 residues. From germline, CDR1 is SGDLS and CDR2 YYNGEE. The CDR3 nucleotides are TGTGCCAGCAGCCTCACTAGCGGGGGGGAGGATACGCAGTATTTT. Translation: CASSLTSGGEDTQYF.

The chain links TRBV11-1 to TRBJ2-1, with D unclear. CDR1 SGHAT and CDR2 FQDESV come from the germline V gene (reference sequence). V lost 4 bases to trimming and J lost 9 bases, with 13 bases between them. This CDR3 has 13 amino acids. The chain's CDR3 is CASSSLEVTEQFF. CDR3 DNA sequence: TGTGCCAGCAGCTCCCTTGAGGTTACTGAGCAGTTCTTC.